This T cell receptor (beta chain) originates from a study of T-cell memory formation after mild COVID-19. Germline V gene data show CDR1 as SGDLS and CDR2 as YYNGEE. Trimming left V 0 bases short and J 0 bases short, with 13 bases between. The CDR3 covers 17 residues. Via MiXCR, TCRdb re-called the 5' RACE reads, giving one row per CDR3 protein. Counted here are about 400,000 distinct CDR3 sequences, roughly an eighth occurring once; the ten biggest clones make up less than 25%. The chain recombines TRBV9 with TRBJ2-1, with D perhaps TRBD1 or TRBD2 (5 bases each). This receptor was taken from a man aged 18 to 29 who had mild COVID-19 (a few samples of this study predate the infection). Cell type and time point are not known. The specimen sequenced was PBMCs or a T cell subset sorted from them (not recorded which). The CDR3 nucleotides are TGTGCCAGCAGCGTAGATCGAGGGGCAAGCTCCTACAATGAGCAGTTCTTC. Translation gives CASSVDRGASSYNEQFF.